A selection of T cell receptor beta chains follows, all from one sample in a study of identical twins. TCRdb passed the 5' RACE reads through MiXCR, listing each CDR3 protein once. The data contain nearly 650,000 distinct CDR3 sequences, roughly 6.6% of them singletons. The same specimen was also included in a second study, on yellow fever vaccine responses in identical twins.

The sample was PBMCs. The source is a young woman in good health. Each CDR3 is given with its conserved first and last residue. A D gene is named only where the DNA matches it firmly. Clone size is shown for a subset of rows, as once, few, many or a class of expanded clone.

clone size: many
V gene: TRBV2
D gene: .
CDR3 length: 12
J gene: TRBJ1-1
CDR3 protein: CASRWVSTEAFF
CDR3 DNA: TGTGCCAGCAGGTGGGTGAGCACTGAAGCTTTCTTT

clone size: .
V gene: TRBV2
D gene: .
CDR3 length: 15
J gene: TRBJ1-1
CDR3 protein: CASSPASSMNTEAFF
CDR3 DNA: TGTGCCAGCAGTCCTGCCAGTTCCATGAACACTGAAGCTTTCTTT

clone size: few
V gene: TRBV4-1
D gene: .
CDR3 length: 13
J gene: TRBJ1-6
CDR3 protein: CASSQDLASPLHF
CDR3 DNA: TGCGCCAGCAGCCAAGATCTAGCGTCACCCCTCCACTTT

clone size: .
V gene: TRBV5-5
D gene: TRBD1
CDR3 length: 14
J gene: TRBJ2-5
CDR3 protein: CASSLAQGKETQYF
CDR3 DNA: TGTGCCAGCAGCTTAGCACAGGGGAAAGAGACCCAGTACTTC

clone size: many
V gene: TRBV28
D gene: TRBD2
CDR3 length: 18
J gene: TRBJ2-2
CDR3 protein: CASSPISGRRSNTGELFF
CDR3 DNA: TGTGCCAGCAGTCCTATCAGCGGGAGAAGGTCAAACACCGGGGAGCTGTTTTTT

clone size: .
V gene: TRBV20-1
D gene: TRBD2
CDR3 length: 14
J gene: TRBJ2-1
CDR3 protein: CSATSGLPYNEQFF
CDR3 DNA: TGCAGTGCGACTAGCGGCCTTCCCTACAATGAGCAGTTCTTC

clone size: many
V gene: TRBV2
D gene: .
CDR3 length: 15
J gene: TRBJ2-1
CDR3 protein: CASSEANRVDNEQFF
CDR3 DNA: TGTGCCAGCAGTGAGGCGAACAGGGTGGACAATGAGCAGTTCTTC

clone size: many
V gene: TRBV2
D gene: TRBD1
CDR3 length: 15
J gene: TRBJ2-2
CDR3 protein: CASSYTGGDTGELFF
CDR3 DNA: TGTGCCAGCAGTTATACAGGGGGAGACACCGGGGAGCTGTTTTTT

clone size: few
V gene: TRBV20-1
D gene: TRBD1
CDR3 length: 14
J gene: TRBJ1-1
CDR3 protein: CSARGDSGHTEAFF
CDR3 DNA: TGCAGTGCTAGAGGGGACAGCGGGCACACTGAAGCTTTCTTT

clone size: .
V gene: TRBV7-9
D gene: .
CDR3 length: 16
J gene: TRBJ1-6
CDR3 protein: CASSFPGGLNNSPLHF
CDR3 DNA: TGTGCCAGCAGCTTCCCGGGGGGCCTTAATAATTCACCCCTCCACTTT

clone size: few
V gene: TRBV5-1
D gene: .
CDR3 length: 16
J gene: TRBJ2-3
CDR3 protein: CASSLTPTRSTDTQYF
CDR3 DNA: TGCGCCAGCAGCTTGACCCCCACCAGAAGCACAGATACGCAGTATTTT

clone size: .
V gene: TRBV7-9
D gene: TRBD1
CDR3 length: 15
J gene: TRBJ2-7
CDR3 protein: CASSSTGVEDYEQYF
CDR3 DNA: TGTGCCAGCAGCTCAACAGGGGTTGAGGATTACGAGCAGTACTTC

clone size: .
V gene: TRBV12-3/TRBV12-4
D gene: .
CDR3 length: 15
J gene: TRBJ2-2
CDR3 protein: CASSFQRAHTGELFF
CDR3 DNA: TGTGCCAGCAGTTTCCAGCGGGCGCACACCGGGGAGCTGTTTTTT

clone size: few
V gene: TRBV5-1
D gene: TRBD2
CDR3 length: 15
J gene: TRBJ2-7
CDR3 protein: CASSSAGLASYEQYF
CDR3 DNA: TGCGCCAGCAGCTCCGCCGGACTAGCTTCCTACGAGCAGTACTTC

clone size: .
V gene: TRBV7-8
D gene: .
CDR3 length: 14
J gene: TRBJ2-2
CDR3 protein: CASSLSVGTGELFF
CDR3 DNA: TGTGCCAGCAGCTTGTCAGTTGGAACCGGGGAGCTGTTTTTT

clone size: .
V gene: TRBV28
D gene: TRBD1
CDR3 length: 16
J gene: TRBJ2-7
CDR3 protein: CASSPEDRTGNYEQYF
CDR3 DNA: TGTGCCAGCAGTCCGGAGGATAGGACAGGGAACTACGAGCAGTACTTC

clone size: .
V gene: TRBV9
D gene: .
CDR3 length: 15
J gene: TRBJ2-3
CDR3 protein: CASSVAEVGADTQYF
CDR3 DNA: TGTGCCAGCAGCGTAGCGGAAGTAGGGGCAGATACGCAGTATTTT

clone size: few
V gene: TRBV6-1
D gene: .
CDR3 length: 13
J gene: TRBJ1-1
CDR3 protein: CASRGGLRTEAFF
CDR3 DNA: TGTGCCAGCCGAGGGGGGTTGCGCACTGAAGCTTTCTTT

clone size: many
V gene: TRBV20-1
D gene: TRBD1
CDR3 length: 14
J gene: TRBJ1-6
CDR3 protein: CSSSRGTENSPLHF
CDR3 DNA: TGCAGTTCCAGCCGTGGGACAGAGAATTCACCCCTCCACTTT

clone size: few
V gene: TRBV10-3
D gene: TRBD2
CDR3 length: 16
J gene: TRBJ2-2
CDR3 protein: CAISETSGGATGELFF
CDR3 DNA: TGTGCCATCAGTGAGACAAGCGGGGGGGCAACCGGGGAGCTGTTTTTT

clone size: .
V gene: TRBV20-1
D gene: .
CDR3 length: 14
J gene: TRBJ1-1
CDR3 protein: CSARVKPGNTEAFF
CDR3 DNA: TGCAGTGCTAGAGTTAAGCCCGGTAACACTGAAGCTTTCTTT

clone size: few
V gene: TRBV10-3
D gene: TRBD2
CDR3 length: 14
J gene: TRBJ2-1
CDR3 protein: CAIRTSGRDNEQFF
CDR3 DNA: TGTGCCATCAGGACTAGCGGGAGGGACAATGAGCAGTTCTTC

clone size: many
V gene: TRBV20-1
D gene: .
CDR3 length: 13
J gene: TRBJ1-3
CDR3 protein: CSATQDSGNTIYF
CDR3 DNA: TGCAGTGCTACACAGGACTCTGGAAACACCATATATTTT

clone size: .
V gene: TRBV15
D gene: .
CDR3 length: 13
J gene: TRBJ2-3
CDR3 protein: CATRQPSTDTQYF
CDR3 DNA: TGTGCCACCAGACAGCCCAGCACAGATACGCAGTATTTT

clone size: .
V gene: TRBV4-1
D gene: TRBD2
CDR3 length: 17
J gene: TRBJ2-7
CDR3 protein: CASSQGLAGGPQNEQYF
CDR3 DNA: TGCGCCAGCAGCCAGGGACTAGCGGGAGGTCCCCAAAACGAGCAGTACTTC

clone size: few
V gene: TRBV9
D gene: TRBD2
CDR3 length: 17
J gene: TRBJ2-1
CDR3 protein: CASSVGASGGGTDEQFF
CDR3 DNA: TGTGCCAGCAGCGTAGGTGCTAGCGGGGGTGGTACGGATGAGCAGTTCTTC

clone size: .
V gene: TRBV5-1
D gene: .
CDR3 length: 16
J gene: TRBJ2-1
CDR3 protein: CASSFGRPSSYNEQFF
CDR3 DNA: TGCGCCAGCAGCTTTGGGCGACCCAGCTCCTACAATGAGCAGTTCTTC

clone size: .
V gene: TRBV6-1
D gene: .
CDR3 length: 15
J gene: TRBJ2-1
CDR3 protein: CASSERELRKNEQFF
CDR3 DNA: TGTGCCAGCAGTGAACGGGAGCTTCGGAAAAATGAGCAGTTCTTC

clone size: .
V gene: TRBV12-3/TRBV12-4
D gene: TRBD2
CDR3 length: 17
J gene: TRBJ2-7
CDR3 protein: CASSFSPSGSLSYEQYF
CDR3 DNA: TGTGCCAGCAGTTTCTCTCCTAGCGGGAGTCTCTCCTACGAGCAGTACTTC

clone size: few
V gene: TRBV5-1
D gene: .
CDR3 length: 19
J gene: TRBJ2-5
CDR3 protein: CASSLEGVTGTIGRETQYF
CDR3 DNA: TGCGCCAGCAGCTTGGAGGGTGTTACAGGGACAATTGGTCGAGAGACCCAGTACTTC

clone size: .
V gene: TRBV5-1
D gene: .
CDR3 length: 12
J gene: TRBJ1-6
CDR3 protein: CASSQGQNVLHF
CDR3 DNA: TGCGCCAGCAGCCAAGGACAGAACGTCCTCCACTTT

clone size: many
V gene: TRBV2
D gene: TRBD2
CDR3 length: 18
J gene: TRBJ2-1
CDR3 protein: CASSLGLAGGSGLSEQFF
CDR3 DNA: TGTGCCAGCAGTTTGGGACTAGCGGGAGGTAGCGGACTGAGTGAGCAGTTCTTC

clone size: many
V gene: TRBV6-5
D gene: .
CDR3 length: 13
J gene: TRBJ2-2
CDR3 protein: CASSYTVAGELFF
CDR3 DNA: TGTGCCAGCAGTTATACCGTCGCCGGGGAGCTGTTTTTT

clone size: few
V gene: TRBV28
D gene: .
CDR3 length: 13
J gene: TRBJ2-3
CDR3 protein: CASSLGDPDTQYF
CDR3 DNA: TGTGCCAGCAGTTTAGGAGATCCAGATACGCAGTATTTT

clone size: few
V gene: TRBV12-3/TRBV12-4
D gene: .
CDR3 length: 16
J gene: TRBJ2-2
CDR3 protein: CASSPRTDPNTGELFF
CDR3 DNA: TGTGCCAGCAGTCCAAGGACAGACCCCAACACCGGGGAGCTGTTTTTT

clone size: many
V gene: TRBV12-3/TRBV12-4
D gene: .
CDR3 length: 11
J gene: TRBJ1-6
CDR3 protein: CASRSSGTLHF
CDR3 DNA: TGTGCCAGCCGCTCTTCAGGGACCCTCCACTTT

clone size: few
V gene: TRBV6-1
D gene: .
CDR3 length: 13
J gene: TRBJ2-3
CDR3 protein: CASSEDYGDTQYF
CDR3 DNA: TGTGCCAGCAGTGAAGATTATGGGGATACGCAGTATTTT

clone size: many
V gene: TRBV29-1
D gene: TRBD2
CDR3 length: 16
J gene: TRBJ2-5
CDR3 protein: CSVAWLAGEGGETQYF
CDR3 DNA: TGCAGCGTCGCATGGCTAGCGGGAGAAGGGGGAGAGACCCAGTACTTC

clone size: many
V gene: TRBV12-3/TRBV12-4
D gene: TRBD2
CDR3 length: 14
J gene: TRBJ2-1
CDR3 protein: CASSPGAAGYEQFF
CDR3 DNA: TGTGCCAGCAGTCCCGGGGCAGCGGGGTATGAGCAGTTCTTC

clone size: .
V gene: TRBV20-1
D gene: TRBD1
CDR3 length: 13
J gene: TRBJ2-5
CDR3 protein: CSARPRGPETQYF
CDR3 DNA: TGCAGTGCTAGACCCAGGGGGCCCGAGACCCAGTACTTC

clone size: .
V gene: TRBV19
D gene: .
CDR3 length: 15
J gene: TRBJ2-7
CDR3 protein: CASSILEGGAYEQYF
CDR3 DNA: TGTGCCAGTAGTATCCTCGAGGGGGGGGCCTACGAGCAGTACTTC

clone size: few
V gene: TRBV10-1
D gene: .
CDR3 length: 16
J gene: TRBJ2-3
CDR3 protein: CASSGVPGTSTDTQYF
CDR3 DNA: TGCGCCAGCAGTGGAGTTCCGGGAACTAGCACAGATACGCAGTATTTT

clone size: few
V gene: TRBV3-1
D gene: .
CDR3 length: 16
J gene: TRBJ1-2
CDR3 protein: CASSQEFSGISYGYTF
CDR3 DNA: TGTGCCAGCAGCCAAGAGTTTTCAGGGATTTCCTATGGCTACACCTTC

clone size: many
V gene: TRBV5-1
D gene: .
CDR3 length: 13
J gene: TRBJ2-1
CDR3 protein: CASSPDSDNEQFF
CDR3 DNA: TGCGCCAGCAGCCCGGACTCGGACAATGAGCAGTTCTTC

clone size: few
V gene: TRBV5-1
D gene: .
CDR3 length: 16
J gene: TRBJ2-3
CDR3 protein: CASSFPRSTETDTQYF
CDR3 DNA: TGCGCCAGCAGCTTTCCCCGCTCGACAGAGACAGATACGCAGTATTTT

clone size: many
V gene: TRBV29-1
D gene: TRBD1
CDR3 length: 19
J gene: TRBJ2-7
CDR3 protein: CSVGSGQGVVGTGSYEQYF
CDR3 DNA: TGCAGCGTTGGTTCGGGACAGGGTGTTGTGGGGACAGGGTCCTACGAGCAGTACTTC

clone size: few
V gene: TRBV20-1
D gene: .
CDR3 length: 14
J gene: TRBJ2-1
CDR3 protein: CSARDLPLSHEQFF
CDR3 DNA: TGCAGTGCTAGAGATCTACCGCTATCCCATGAGCAGTTCTTC

clone size: .
V gene: TRBV7-2
D gene: .
CDR3 length: 15
J gene: TRBJ1-5
CDR3 protein: CASSLANRGLGPQHF
CDR3 DNA: TGTGCCAGCAGCTTAGCTAACCGGGGATTGGGGCCCCAGCATTTT

clone size: many
V gene: TRBV6-1
D gene: .
CDR3 length: 14
J gene: TRBJ2-1
CDR3 protein: CASSQPGHYNEQFF
CDR3 DNA: TGTGCCAGCAGTCAACCGGGACACTACAATGAGCAGTTCTTC

clone size: .
V gene: TRBV9
D gene: .
CDR3 length: 15
J gene: TRBJ2-1
CDR3 protein: CASSVLGGAYNEQFF
CDR3 DNA: TGTGCCAGCAGCGTCCTGGGTGGAGCTTACAATGAGCAGTTCTTC

clone size: few
V gene: TRBV12-3/TRBV12-4
D gene: .
CDR3 length: 15
J gene: TRBJ2-5
CDR3 protein: CASSSFQGHQETQYF
CDR3 DNA: TGTGCCAGCAGCTCATTTCAGGGGCACCAAGAGACCCAGTACTTC

clone size: .
V gene: TRBV5-1
D gene: .
CDR3 length: 15
J gene: TRBJ2-2
CDR3 protein: CASTGVASNTGELFF
CDR3 DNA: TGCGCCAGCACGGGGGTGGCCTCGAACACCGGGGAGCTGTTTTTT

clone size: few
V gene: TRBV19
D gene: TRBD2
CDR3 length: 14
J gene: TRBJ2-7
CDR3 protein: CASAPGSGRGEQYF
CDR3 DNA: TGTGCCAGTGCCCCCGGTAGCGGGAGAGGCGAGCAGTACTTC

clone size: .
V gene: TRBV4-2
D gene: .
CDR3 length: 16
J gene: TRBJ2-3
CDR3 protein: CASSQGGTTDTDTQYF
CDR3 DNA: TGTGCCAGCAGCCAAGGTGGGACCACCGACACAGATACGCAGTATTTT